Here is one T cell receptor beta chain with its context. For repertoire sequencing, the TCR beta CDR3 regions were amplified from RNA transcripts. Scientists carried out first-round RT-PCR using HTBI primers and then a second-round multiplex PCR. TCRdb analysed the multiplex PCR reads with MiXCR anew, one entry per CDR3 protein. The sample has approximately 1.2 million distinct CDR3 sequences; less than 45% are singletons. The sample is drawn from a study of Graves' ophthalmopathy and Graves' hyperthyroidism. The V end was cut by 2 bases, the J end by 1 base, with 6 bases between. Germline V gene data show CDR1 as ENHRY and CDR2 as SYGVKD. CDR3 size: 14 residues.

The TCR comes from an adult man with Graves' hyperthyroidism. The chain couples TRBV10-3 to TRBJ1-3; D uncertain. The source material was peripheral blood or thyroid tissue (not recorded which). The CDR3 sequence: CAISERGSGNTIYF. In nucleotides, the CDR3 is TGTGCCATCAGTGAGCGGGGATCTGGAAACACCATATATTTT.